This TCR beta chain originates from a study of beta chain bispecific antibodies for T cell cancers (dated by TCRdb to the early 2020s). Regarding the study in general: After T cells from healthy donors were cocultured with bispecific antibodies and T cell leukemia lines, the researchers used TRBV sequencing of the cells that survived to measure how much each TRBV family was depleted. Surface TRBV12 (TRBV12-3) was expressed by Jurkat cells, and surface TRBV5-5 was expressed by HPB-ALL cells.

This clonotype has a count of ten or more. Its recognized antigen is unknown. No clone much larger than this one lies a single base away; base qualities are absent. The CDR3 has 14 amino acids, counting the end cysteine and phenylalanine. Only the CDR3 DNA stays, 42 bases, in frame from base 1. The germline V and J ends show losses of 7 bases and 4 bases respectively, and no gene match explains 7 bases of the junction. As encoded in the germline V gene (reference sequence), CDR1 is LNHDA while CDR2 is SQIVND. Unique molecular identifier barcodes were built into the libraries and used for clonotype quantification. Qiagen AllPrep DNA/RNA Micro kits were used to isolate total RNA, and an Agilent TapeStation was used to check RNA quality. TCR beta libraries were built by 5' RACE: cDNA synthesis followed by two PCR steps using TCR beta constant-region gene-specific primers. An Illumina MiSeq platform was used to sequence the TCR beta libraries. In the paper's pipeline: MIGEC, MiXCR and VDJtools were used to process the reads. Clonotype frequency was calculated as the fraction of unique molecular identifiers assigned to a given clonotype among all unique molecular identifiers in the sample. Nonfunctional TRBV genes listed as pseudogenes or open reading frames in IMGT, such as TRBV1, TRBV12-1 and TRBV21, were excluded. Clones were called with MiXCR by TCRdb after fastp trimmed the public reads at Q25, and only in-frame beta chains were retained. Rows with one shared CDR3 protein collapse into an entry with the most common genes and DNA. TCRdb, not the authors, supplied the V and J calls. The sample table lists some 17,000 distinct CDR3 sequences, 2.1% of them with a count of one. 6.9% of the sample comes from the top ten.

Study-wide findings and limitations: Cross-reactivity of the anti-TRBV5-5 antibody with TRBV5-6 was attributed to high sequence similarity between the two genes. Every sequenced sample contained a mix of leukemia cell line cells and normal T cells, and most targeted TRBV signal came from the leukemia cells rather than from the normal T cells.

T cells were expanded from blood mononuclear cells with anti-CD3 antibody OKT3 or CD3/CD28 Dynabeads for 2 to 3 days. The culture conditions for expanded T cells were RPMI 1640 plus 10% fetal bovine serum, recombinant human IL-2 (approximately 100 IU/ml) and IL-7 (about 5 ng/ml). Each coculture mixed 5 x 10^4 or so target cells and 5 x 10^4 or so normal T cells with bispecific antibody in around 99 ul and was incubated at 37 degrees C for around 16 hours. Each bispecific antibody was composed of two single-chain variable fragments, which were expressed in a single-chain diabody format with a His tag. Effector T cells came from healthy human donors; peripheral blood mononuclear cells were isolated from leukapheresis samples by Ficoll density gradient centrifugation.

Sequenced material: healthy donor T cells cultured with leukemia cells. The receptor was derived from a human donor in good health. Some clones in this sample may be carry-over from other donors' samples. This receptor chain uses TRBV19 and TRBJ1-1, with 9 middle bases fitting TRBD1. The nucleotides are TGTGCCAGTAAAACCGGGACAGGGATCACTGAAGCTTTCTTT. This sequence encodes CASKTGTGITEAFF.